The 11 T cell receptor beta chains reported below all come from one sample, sequenced in a study of identical twins. TCRdb processed the 5' RACE reads anew with MiXCR; each CDR3 protein has one entry. The sample has 1.5 million to 2 million distinct CDR3 sequences, 32% seen once; the top ten hold 0.27%. Material for sequencing was cord blood. Receptors were obtained from a newborn girl in good health.

This clonotype was seen a few times. The chain carries TRBV27 and TRBJ1-6, with TRBD1 identical over 8 bases. This CDR3 is built from 15 residues. Germline V CDR1 and CDR2: MNHEY, SMNVEV (reference sequence). V shed 3 bases and J 4 bases; nucleotides not matched to a gene: 2. CDR3 sequence reads: CASSFQGAYNSPLHF. CDR3 nucleotides: TGTGCCAGCAGTTTTCAGGGGGCTTATAATTCACCCCTCCACTTT.

This clonotype was seen a handful of times. V usage is TRBV27 and J usage is TRBJ2-7; D possibly corresponds to TRBD1 (6 bases). Germline lookup yields CDR1 MNHEY and CDR2 SMNVEV (reference sequence). This CDR3 comprises 15 residues. V dropped 8 bases and J dropped 5 bases, with 22 bases sitting between them. CDR3 coding DNA: TGTGCCAGCTCTTTTAACTCCCGGGACACCAACGAGCAGTACTTC. Its protein is CASSFNSRDTNEQYF.

This chain links TRBV10-3 with TRBJ1-6, with 10 bases that match TRBD1. The germline V gene has CDR1 ENHRY and CDR2 SYGVKD. With 7 bases clipped from V and 6 bases from J, the junction kept 3 bases outside the gene matches. The CDR3 is made up of 14 amino acids. The CDR3 sequence: CAIKGDRGNSPLHF. In DNA form, the CDR3 reads TGTGCCATCAAGGGGGACAGGGGTAATTCACCCCTCCACTTT.

This clonotype was seen a handful of times. The chain recombines TRBV28 with TRBJ2-1; 7 bases agree with TRBD1. Germline V gene lookup returns CDR1 MDHEN and CDR2 SYDVKM. V dropped 6 bases and J dropped 4; count of bases not matched to a gene: 9. This CDR3 is 15 amino acids long. CDR3 in amino acids: CASRSKGARYNEQFF. DNA for the CDR3: TGTGCCAGCAGAAGCAAGGGGGCACGGTACAATGAGCAGTTCTTC.

This clonotype was counted between two and nine times. The chain joins TRBV4-2 to TRBJ1-6; tentatively, D is TRBD1 (6 bases). Trimming cost V 4 bases and J 8 bases, with 18 bases left between them. Germline CDR1 and CDR2: LGHNA and YNFKEQ. This CDR3 spans 16 amino acids. The CDR3 bases are TGTGCCAGCAGCCGCCGGCGGGGGGCGATGGATTCACCCCTCCACTTT. Its protein product is CASSRRRGAMDSPLHF.

The V gene is TRBV2, the J gene TRBJ2-6; D uncertain. Per the germline V gene, CDR1 is SNHLY and CDR2 is FYNNEI. Trimming shortened V by 1 base and J by 0 bases, and 4 bases separated the two germline ends. The length of the CDR3 is 15 residues. CDR3: CASSEGHSGANVLTF. CDR3 coding DNA: TGTGCCAGCAGTGAAGGTCACTCTGGGGCCAACGTCCTGACTTTC.

The V gene is TRBV4-2, the J gene TRBJ1-5; perhaps TRBD1 as D (6 bases). Trimming took off 0 bases at V and 3 bases at J, with 15 bases between the two ends. The CDR3 contains 17 residues. Germline V gene data show CDR1 as LGHNA and CDR2 as YNFKEQ. Here the CDR3 DNA reads TGTGCCAGCAGCCAAGAGTCGAAGGACAGCCTCAATCAGCCCCAGCATTTT. Residues: CASSQESKDSLNQPQHF.

This clonotype showed up just a few times. The genes are TRBV29-1 and TRBJ2-7; TRBD1 aligns across 7 bases. The CDR3 is made up of 14 amino acids. V lost 6 bases and J lost 2; bases outside the gene matches: 10. CDR1 is SQVTM and CDR2 is ANQGSEA in the germline V gene. The CDR3 nucleotides read TGCAGCGTCATTGATACAGGGGAAACCTACGAGCAGTACTTC. Residues: CSVIDTGETYEQYF.

The CDR3: CAARDRWDLTGYTF. The DNA of the CDR3 is TGTGCCGCCCGGGACAGGTGGGACCTCACTGGCTACACCTTC. This chain uses TRBV10-3 with TRBJ1-2; 8 nucleotides match TRBD1. Trimming at V came to 11 bases and at J to 7 bases, leaving 15 bases not matched to a gene. The CDR3 runs 14 residues. Germline V gives CDR1 ENHRY, CDR2 SYGVKD.

This chain connects TRBV5-1 to TRBJ1-1, with D possibly TRBD1 on 5 matching bases. This CDR3 has 14 amino acids. The germline V gene encodes CDR1 SGHRS and CDR2 YFSETQ. V was shortened by 4 bases and J by 5 bases, with 15 bases between the two germline ends. The CDR3 loop is CASSQTSGNTEAFF. For the CDR3, the DNA is TGCGCCAGCAGCCAAACCTCAGGGAATACTGAAGCTTTCTTT. Drawing the rest from reference TRBV5-1 and TRBJ1-1, the complete variable domain is KAGVTQTPRYLIKTRGQQVTLSCSPISGHRSVSWYQQTPGQGLQFLFEYFSETQRNKGNFPGRFSGRQFSNSRSEMNVSTLELGDSALYLCASSQTSGNTEAFFGQGTRLTVV.

The V and J genes are TRBV11-2 and TRBJ1-1; 7 bases map to TRBD1. CDR1 is SGHAT, CDR2 FQNNGV, per germline. The V segment lost 1 base and the J segment 10 bases; nucleotides outside the gene matches: 6. The CDR3 consists of 13 residues. Here the CDR3 reads CASSLGQGLAAFF. The DNA of the CDR3 is TGTGCCAGCAGCTTAGGACAGGGATTAGCAGCTTTCTTT.